The clone carrying this TCR beta chain was observed at least ten times. Antigen unknown. Trimming pared 2 bases from V and 2 bases from J, leaving 12 bases between. Germline V lookup: CDR1 MNHNS, CDR2 SASEGT. CDR3 length: 15 amino acids. These data come from a study of metastatic and nonmetastatic thyroid tumors. Background on the study: Malignant thyroid and benign thyroid patients provided blood and tumor or nodule tissue whose repertoires were compared. Study outcomes and limitations: Across blood and tumor, TCR beta diversity in malignant thyroid tumors was reportedly significantly higher than in benign nodules.

Each patient came to thyroid surgery without any prior treatment (of any kind). Authors' data handling: It was from CDR3 differences across clinicopathological groups that a distant-metastasis classifier for papillary thyroid cancer was built. TCRdb re-analyzed the PCR reads through MiXCR. The V and J calls were determined by TCRdb, not by the authors. Among roughly 72,000 clones, more than 15% were seen once, and the ten largest hold around 13%. The clonotype comes from a female donor with papillary thyroid cancer or a benign thyroid nodule (not recorded which). Some clones in this sample may be carry-over from other donors' samples. What was sequenced was blood. The chain combines TRBV6-1 with TRBJ1-1; D uncertain. CDR3 sequence reads: CASSEYPGINTEAFF. The CDR3, as DNA: TGTGCCAGCAGTGAATATCCAGGTATTAACACTGAAGCTTTCTTT.